The rows below give T cell receptor beta chains drawn from one sample of a study of T cells in Graves' hyperthyroidism and ophthalmopathy. TCRdb itself ran the multiplex PCR reads through MiXCR, one entry per CDR3 protein. The sample includes about 840,000 distinct CDR3 sequences, 35% to 45% of them seen just once. Source material: blood. These receptors were taken from a man in his late teens or twenties with Graves' hyperthyroidism. CDR3s include the opening cysteine and the closing phenylalanine or tryptophan. A D gene is named only where the DNA matches it firmly. Expanded clones get a size class; other rows say once, few or many, or leave the size out.

>TRBV12-3/TRBV12-4|few|TRBJ2-7|-
TGTGCCAGCAGTTTGTCTACAGGGCCCTACGAGCAGTACTTC
CASSLSTGPYEQYF
>TRBV12-3/TRBV12-4|-|TRBJ1-1|TRBD1
TGTGCCAGCAGGGGATCGGACAGGGGATCTTTCTTT
CASRGSDRGSFF
>TRBV3-1|-|TRBJ2-5|-
TGTGCCAGCAGCCCAAAAGCGGCAGTGAGGGAAGAGACCCAGTACTTC
CASSPKAAVREETQYF
>TRBV7-2|-|TRBJ2-7|TRBD2
TGTGCCAGCAGCCAAGATCCCCTACTAGCGGGAGGTGCTTACGAGCAGTACTTC
CASSQDPLLAGGAYEQYF
>TRBV9|many|TRBJ2-7|TRBD2
TGTGCCAGCAGCGTAGGAGCGGGAGAGCAGTACTTC
CASSVGAGEQYF
>TRBV5-1|-|TRBJ1-3|TRBD1
TGCGCCAGCAGCGGGGGGGACAGGGAATCTGGAAACACCATATATTTT
CASSGGDRESGNTIYF
>TRBV9|-|TRBJ1-6|-
TGTGCCAGCAGCGTATACCGGCCCGGCCACTACATTAATAATTCACCCCTCCACTTT
CASSVYRPGHYINNSPLHF
>TRBV2|-|TRBJ1-2|-
TGTGCCAGCAGTGAAGTGGGGATAAGCTACACCTTC
CASSEVGISYTF
>TRBV25-1|many|TRBJ1-6|-
TGTGCCAGCAGTGAGCCAGGGAGGAATTCACCCCTCCACTTT
CASSEPGRNSPLHF
>TRBV29-1|few|TRBJ2-5|TRBD1
TGCAGCTTAGTTGGGACAGGGAAAGAGACCCAGTACTTC
CSLVGTGKETQYF
>TRBV7-3|few|TRBJ2-7|TRBD2
TGTGCCAGCAGCTTAAAAGGACTAGCGGGGGAAGAGCAGTACTTC
CASSLKGLAGEEQYF
>TRBV12-3/TRBV12-4|few|TRBJ2-7|-
TGTGCCAGCAGTTTCCAGGGGCTCTCCTACGAGCAGTACTTC
CASSFQGLSYEQYF
>TRBV5-1|few|TRBJ2-5|-
TGCGCCAGCAGCCGCAATGGACAGTCCCGAGAGACCCAGTACTTC
CASSRNGQSRETQYF
>TRBV9|few|TRBJ2-5|-
TGTGCCAGCAGCCTCGCGGTAGGGGGATGGGAGACCCAGTACTTC
CASSLAVGGWETQYF
>TRBV5-1|-|TRBJ1-1|-
TGCGCCAGCAGCTTGGTTCCTGGACGAGGTATTATGGCTGAAGCTTTCTTT
CASSLVPGRGIMAEAFF
>TRBV29-1|many|TRBJ2-7|-
TGCAGCGTTGGACAGGTACACTACGAGCAGTACTTC
CSVGQVHYEQYF
>TRBV5-6|many|TRBJ1-2|TRBD1
TGTGCCAGCAGCGCCGGACAGGGATCCTATGGCTACACCTTC
CASSAGQGSYGYTF
>TRBV29-1|-|TRBJ1-1|TRBD1
TGCAGCGTTGAGGCCGGGACAGGGATCACTGAAGCTTTCTTT
CSVEAGTGITEAFF
>TRBV6-1|few|TRBJ2-7|-
TGTGCCAGCAGTGAAGACCCCTACGAGCAGTACTTC
CASSEDPYEQYF
>TRBV29-1|-|TRBJ1-1|-
TGCAGCGTTCGGGAAAACAGGAACACTGAAGCTTTCTTT
CSVRENRNTEAFF
>TRBV6-6|-|TRBJ2-5|-
TGTGCCAGCAGTCCCCCGCGAGTAGTTGATGGGACCCAGTACTTC
CASSPPRVVDGTQYF